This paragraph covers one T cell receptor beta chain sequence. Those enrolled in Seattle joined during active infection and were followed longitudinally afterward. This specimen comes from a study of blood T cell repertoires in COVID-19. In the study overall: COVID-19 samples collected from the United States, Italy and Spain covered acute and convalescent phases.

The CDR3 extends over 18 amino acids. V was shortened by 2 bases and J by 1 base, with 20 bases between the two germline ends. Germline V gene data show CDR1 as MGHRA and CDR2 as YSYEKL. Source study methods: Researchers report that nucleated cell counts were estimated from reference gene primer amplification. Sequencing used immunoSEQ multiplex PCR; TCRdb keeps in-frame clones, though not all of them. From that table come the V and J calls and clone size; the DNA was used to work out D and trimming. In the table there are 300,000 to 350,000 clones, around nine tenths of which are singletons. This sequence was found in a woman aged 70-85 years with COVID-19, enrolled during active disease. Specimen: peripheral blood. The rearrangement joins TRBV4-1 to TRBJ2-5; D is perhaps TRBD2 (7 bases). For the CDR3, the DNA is TGCGCCAGCAGCCAACCCGGGGGCAAGAGGACTAGCCAAGAGACCCAGTACTTC. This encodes CASSQPGGKRTSQETQYF.